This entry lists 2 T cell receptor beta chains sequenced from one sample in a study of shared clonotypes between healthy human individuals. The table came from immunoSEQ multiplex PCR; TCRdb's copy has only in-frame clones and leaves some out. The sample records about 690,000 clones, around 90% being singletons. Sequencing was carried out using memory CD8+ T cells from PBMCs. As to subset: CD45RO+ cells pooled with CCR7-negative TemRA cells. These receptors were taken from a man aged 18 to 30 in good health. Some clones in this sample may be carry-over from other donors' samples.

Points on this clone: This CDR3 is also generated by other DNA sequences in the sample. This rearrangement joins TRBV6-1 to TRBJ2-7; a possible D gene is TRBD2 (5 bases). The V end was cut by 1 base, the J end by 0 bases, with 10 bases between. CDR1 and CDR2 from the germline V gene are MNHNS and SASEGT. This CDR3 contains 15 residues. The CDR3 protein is CASSEGRAVSYEQYF. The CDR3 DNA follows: TGTGCCAGCAGTGAAGGGCGAGCGGTCTCCTACGAGCAGTACTTC.

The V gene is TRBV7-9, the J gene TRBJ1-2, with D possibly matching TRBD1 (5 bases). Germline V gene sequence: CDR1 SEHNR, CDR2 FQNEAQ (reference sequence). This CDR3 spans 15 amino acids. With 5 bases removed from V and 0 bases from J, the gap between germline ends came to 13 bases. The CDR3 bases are TGTGCCAGCAGCCCACGGGACCGAGCTAACTATGGCTACACCTTC. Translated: CASSPRDRANYGYTF.